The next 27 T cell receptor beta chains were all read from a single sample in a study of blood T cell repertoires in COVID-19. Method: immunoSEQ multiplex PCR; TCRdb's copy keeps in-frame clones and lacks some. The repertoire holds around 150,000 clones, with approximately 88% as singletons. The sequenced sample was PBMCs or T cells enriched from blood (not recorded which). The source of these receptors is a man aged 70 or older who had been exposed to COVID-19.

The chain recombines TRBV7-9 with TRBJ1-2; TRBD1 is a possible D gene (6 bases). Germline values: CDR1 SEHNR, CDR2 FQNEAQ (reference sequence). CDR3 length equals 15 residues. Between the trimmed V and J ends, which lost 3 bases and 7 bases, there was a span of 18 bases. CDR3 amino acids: CASSFHLETGGGYTF. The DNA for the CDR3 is TGTGCCAGCAGCTTTCATTTGGAGACAGGAGGTGGCTACACCTTC.

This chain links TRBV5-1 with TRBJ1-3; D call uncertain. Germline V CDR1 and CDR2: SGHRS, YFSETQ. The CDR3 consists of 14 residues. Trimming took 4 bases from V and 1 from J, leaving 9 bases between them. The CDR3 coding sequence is TGCGCCAGCAGCAGGGAGGTGTCTGGAAACACCATATATTTT. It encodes CASSREVSGNTIYF.

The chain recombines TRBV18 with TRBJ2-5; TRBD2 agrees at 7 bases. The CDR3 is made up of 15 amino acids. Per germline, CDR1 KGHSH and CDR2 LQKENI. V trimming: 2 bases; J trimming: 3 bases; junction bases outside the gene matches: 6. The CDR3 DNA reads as TGTGCCAGCTCACCAATGGCGGGAGCAGAAGAGACCCAGTACTTC. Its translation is CASSPMAGAEETQYF.

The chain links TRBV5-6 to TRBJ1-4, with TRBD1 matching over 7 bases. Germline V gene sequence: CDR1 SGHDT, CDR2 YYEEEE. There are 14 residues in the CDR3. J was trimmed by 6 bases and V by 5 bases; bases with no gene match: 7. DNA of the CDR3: TGTGCCAGCAGACGGCGTGGGACAGATGAAAAACTGTTTTTT. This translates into CASRRRGTDEKLFF. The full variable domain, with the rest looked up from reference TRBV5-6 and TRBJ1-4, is DAGVTQSPTHLIKTRGQQVTLRCSPKSGHDTVSWYQQALGQGPQFIFQYYEEEERQRGNFPDRFSGHQFPNYSSELNVNALLLGDSALYLCASRRRGTDEKLFFGSGTQLSVL.

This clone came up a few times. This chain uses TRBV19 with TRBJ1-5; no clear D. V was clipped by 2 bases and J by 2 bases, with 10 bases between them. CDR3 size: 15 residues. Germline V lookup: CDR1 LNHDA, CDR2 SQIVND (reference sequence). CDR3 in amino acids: CASSISRSGNQPQHF. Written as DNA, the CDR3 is TGTGCCAGTAGTATATCCCGGAGCGGCAATCAGCCCCAGCATTTT.

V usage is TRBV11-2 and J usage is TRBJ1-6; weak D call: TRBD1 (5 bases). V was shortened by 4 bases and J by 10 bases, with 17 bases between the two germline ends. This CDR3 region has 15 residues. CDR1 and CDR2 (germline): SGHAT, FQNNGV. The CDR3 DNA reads TGTGCCAGCAGCTACGGCCCAGGGATAGGGTCACCCCTCCACTTT. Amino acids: CASSYGPGIGSPLHF.

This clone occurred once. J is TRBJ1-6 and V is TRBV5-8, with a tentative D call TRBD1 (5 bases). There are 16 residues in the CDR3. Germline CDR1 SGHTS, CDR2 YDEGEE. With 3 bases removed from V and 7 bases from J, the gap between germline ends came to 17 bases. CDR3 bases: TGTGCCAGCAGCTCCCGGCCGGGACTGACAAATTCACCCCTCCACTTT. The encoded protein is CASSSRPGLTNSPLHF.

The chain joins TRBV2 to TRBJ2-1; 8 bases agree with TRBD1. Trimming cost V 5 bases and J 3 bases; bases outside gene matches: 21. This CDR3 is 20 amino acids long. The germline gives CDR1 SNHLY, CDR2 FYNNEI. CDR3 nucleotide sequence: TGTGCCAGCAGTATTCGCTTCTTACAGACGACAGGGGTGGGCTACAATGAGCAGTTCTTC. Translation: CASSIRFLQTTGVGYNEQFF. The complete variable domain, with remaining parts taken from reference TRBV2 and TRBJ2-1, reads EPEVTQTPSHQVTQMGQEVILRCVPISNHLYFYWYRQILGQKVEFLVSFYNNEISEKSEIFDDQFSVERPDGSNFTLKIRSTKLEDSAMYFCASSIRFLQTTGVGYNEQFFGPGTRLTVL.

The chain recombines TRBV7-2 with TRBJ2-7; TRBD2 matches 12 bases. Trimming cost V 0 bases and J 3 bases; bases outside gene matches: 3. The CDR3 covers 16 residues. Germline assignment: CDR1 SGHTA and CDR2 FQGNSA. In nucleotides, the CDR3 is TGTGCCAGCAGCTTAGCGTCTAGCGGGAGGGTCTACGAGCAGTACTTC. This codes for CASSLASSGRVYEQYF.

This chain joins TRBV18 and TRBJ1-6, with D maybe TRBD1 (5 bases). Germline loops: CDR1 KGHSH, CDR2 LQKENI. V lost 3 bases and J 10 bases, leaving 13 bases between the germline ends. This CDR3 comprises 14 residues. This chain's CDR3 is CASSPRGGFSPLHF. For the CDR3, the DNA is TGTGCCAGCTCACCCCGGGGGGGATTCTCACCCCTCCACTTT.

The CDR3 DNA reads TGTGCCAGCAGCCAATCCAGAGGGATAAGGTTTCAGCCCCAGCATTTT. The encoded protein is CASSQSRGIRFQPQHF. V and J are TRBV16 and TRBJ1-5; no clear D. V lost 0 bases to trimming and J lost 6 bases, with 15 bases between them. From germline, CDR1 is KGHSY and CDR2 FQNENV. The CDR3 consists of 16 residues.

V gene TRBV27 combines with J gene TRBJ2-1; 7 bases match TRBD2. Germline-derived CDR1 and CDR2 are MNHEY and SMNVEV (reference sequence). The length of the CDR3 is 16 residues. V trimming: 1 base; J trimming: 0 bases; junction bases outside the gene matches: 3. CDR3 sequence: CASSLLAGASYNEQFF. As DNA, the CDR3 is TGTGCCAGCAGTTTATTGGCGGGAGCCTCCTACAATGAGCAGTTCTTC.

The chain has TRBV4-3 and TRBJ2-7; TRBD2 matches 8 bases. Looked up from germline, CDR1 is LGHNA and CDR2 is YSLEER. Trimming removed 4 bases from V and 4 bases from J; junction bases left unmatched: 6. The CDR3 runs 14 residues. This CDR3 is CASSPSTGGYEQYF. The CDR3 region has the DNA TGCGCCAGCAGCCCCTCGACGGGGGGGTACGAGCAGTACTTC.

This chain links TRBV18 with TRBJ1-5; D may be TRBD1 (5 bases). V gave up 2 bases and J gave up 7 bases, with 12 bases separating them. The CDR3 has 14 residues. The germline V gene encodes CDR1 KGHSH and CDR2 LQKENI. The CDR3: CASSPNGGGQPQHF. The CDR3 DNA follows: TGTGCCAGCTCACCAAACGGGGGAGGGCAGCCCCAGCATTTT. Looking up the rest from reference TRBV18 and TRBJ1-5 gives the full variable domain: NAGVMQNPRHLVRRRGQEARLRCSPMKGHSHVYWYRQLPEEGLKFMVYLQKENIIDESGMPKERFSAEFPKEGPSILRIQQVVRGDSAAYFCASSPNGGGQPQHFGDGTRLSIL.

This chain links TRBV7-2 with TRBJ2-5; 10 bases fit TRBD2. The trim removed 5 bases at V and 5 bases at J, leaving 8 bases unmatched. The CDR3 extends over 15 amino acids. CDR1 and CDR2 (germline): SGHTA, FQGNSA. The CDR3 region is CASSLRTSGSETQYF. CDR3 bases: TGTGCCAGCAGCCTTAGGACTAGCGGTTCGGAGACCCAGTACTTC. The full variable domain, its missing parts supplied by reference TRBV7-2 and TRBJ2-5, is GAGVSQSPSNKVTEKGKDVELRCDPISGHTALYWYRQSLGQGLEFLIYFQGNSAPDKSGLPSDRFSAERTGGSVSTLTIQRTQQEDSAVYLCASSLRTSGSETQYFGPGTRLLVL.

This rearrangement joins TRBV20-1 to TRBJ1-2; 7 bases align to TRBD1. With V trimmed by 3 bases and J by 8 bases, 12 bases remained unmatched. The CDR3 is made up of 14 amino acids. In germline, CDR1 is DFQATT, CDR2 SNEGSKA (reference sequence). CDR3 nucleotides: TGCAGTGCTAGTAAGGACAGGCCCACTGGGGGCTACACCTTC. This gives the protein CSASKDRPTGGYTF.

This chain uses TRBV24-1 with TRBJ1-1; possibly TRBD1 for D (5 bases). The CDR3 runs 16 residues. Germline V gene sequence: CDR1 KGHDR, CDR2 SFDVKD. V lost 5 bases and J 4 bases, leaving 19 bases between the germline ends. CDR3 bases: TGTGCCACCAGTGGTATACCGGGGGTCCAGAGCACTGAAGCTTTCTTT. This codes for CATSGIPGVQSTEAFF.

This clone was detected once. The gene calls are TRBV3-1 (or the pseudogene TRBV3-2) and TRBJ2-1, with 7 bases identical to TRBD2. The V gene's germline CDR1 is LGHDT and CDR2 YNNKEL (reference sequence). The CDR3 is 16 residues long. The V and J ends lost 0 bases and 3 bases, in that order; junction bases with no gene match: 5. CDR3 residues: CASSQEAGVVYNEQFF. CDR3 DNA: TGTGCCAGCAGCCAAGAGGCGGGAGTTGTCTACAATGAGCAGTTCTTC.

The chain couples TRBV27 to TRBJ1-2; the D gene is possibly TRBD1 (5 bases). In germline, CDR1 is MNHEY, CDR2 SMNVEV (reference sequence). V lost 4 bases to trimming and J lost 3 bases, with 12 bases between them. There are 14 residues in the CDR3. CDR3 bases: TGTGCCAGCAGTTCCTTGGGGGGGGACTATGGCTACACCTTC. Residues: CASSSLGGDYGYTF.

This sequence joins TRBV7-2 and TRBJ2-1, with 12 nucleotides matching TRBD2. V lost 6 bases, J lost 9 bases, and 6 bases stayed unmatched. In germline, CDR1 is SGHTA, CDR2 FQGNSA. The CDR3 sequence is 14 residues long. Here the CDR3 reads CASRRTSGVSEQFF. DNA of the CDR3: TGTGCCAGCAGACGGACTAGCGGGGTTAGTGAGCAGTTCTTC.

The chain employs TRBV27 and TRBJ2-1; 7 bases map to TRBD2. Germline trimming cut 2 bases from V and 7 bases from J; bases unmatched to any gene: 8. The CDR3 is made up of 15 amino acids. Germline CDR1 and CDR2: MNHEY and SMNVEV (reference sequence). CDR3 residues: CASSLLQRGKNEQFF. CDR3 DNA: TGTGCCAGCAGTTTACTCCAGCGGGGTAAGAATGAGCAGTTCTTC.

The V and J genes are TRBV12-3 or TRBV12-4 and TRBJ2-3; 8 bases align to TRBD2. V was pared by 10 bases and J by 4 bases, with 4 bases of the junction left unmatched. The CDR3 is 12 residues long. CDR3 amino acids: CATRLASDTQYF. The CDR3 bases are TGTGCCACCCGACTAGCGTCAGATACGCAGTATTTT.

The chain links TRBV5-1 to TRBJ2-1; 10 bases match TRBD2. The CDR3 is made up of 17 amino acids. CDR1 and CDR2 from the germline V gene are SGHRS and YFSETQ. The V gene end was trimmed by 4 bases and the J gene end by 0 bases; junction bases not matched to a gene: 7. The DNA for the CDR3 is TGCGCCAGCAGCCTGACTAGCGGGCCTACCTCCTACAATGAGCAGTTCTTC. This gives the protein CASSLTSGPTSYNEQFF.

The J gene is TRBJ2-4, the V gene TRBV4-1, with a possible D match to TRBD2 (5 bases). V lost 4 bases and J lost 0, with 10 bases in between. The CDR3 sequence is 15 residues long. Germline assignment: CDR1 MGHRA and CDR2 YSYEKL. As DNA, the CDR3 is TGCGCCAGCAGCCCCCTTGAGGGAGCCAAAAACATTCAGTACTTC. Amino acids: CASSPLEGAKNIQYF.

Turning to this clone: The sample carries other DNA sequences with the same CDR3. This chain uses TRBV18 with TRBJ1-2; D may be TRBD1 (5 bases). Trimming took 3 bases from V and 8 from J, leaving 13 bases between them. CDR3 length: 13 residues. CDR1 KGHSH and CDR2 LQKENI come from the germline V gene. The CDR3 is CASSPSDTRGYTF. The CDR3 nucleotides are TGTGCCAGCTCACCCTCGGACACGAGAGGCTACACCTTC.

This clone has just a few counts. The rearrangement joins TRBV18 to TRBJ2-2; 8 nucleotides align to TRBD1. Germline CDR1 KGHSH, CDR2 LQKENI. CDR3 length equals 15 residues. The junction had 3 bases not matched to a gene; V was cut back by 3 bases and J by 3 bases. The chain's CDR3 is CASSPRTGHTGELFF. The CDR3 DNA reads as TGTGCCAGCTCACCGAGGACAGGGCACACCGGGGAGCTGTTTTTT. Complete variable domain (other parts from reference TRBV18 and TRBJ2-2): NAGVMQNPRHLVRRRGQEARLRCSPMKGHSHVYWYRQLPEEGLKFMVYLQKENIIDESGMPKERFSAEFPKEGPSILRIQQVVRGDSAAYFCASSPRTGHTGELFFGEGSRLTVL.

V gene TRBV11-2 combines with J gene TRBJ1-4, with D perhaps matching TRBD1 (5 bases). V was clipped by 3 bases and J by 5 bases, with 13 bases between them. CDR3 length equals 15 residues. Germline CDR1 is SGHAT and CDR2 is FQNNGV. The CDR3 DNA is TGTGCCAGCAGCTTGGAGGGACTCTTAAATGAAAAACTGTTTTTT. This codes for CASSLEGLLNEKLFF.